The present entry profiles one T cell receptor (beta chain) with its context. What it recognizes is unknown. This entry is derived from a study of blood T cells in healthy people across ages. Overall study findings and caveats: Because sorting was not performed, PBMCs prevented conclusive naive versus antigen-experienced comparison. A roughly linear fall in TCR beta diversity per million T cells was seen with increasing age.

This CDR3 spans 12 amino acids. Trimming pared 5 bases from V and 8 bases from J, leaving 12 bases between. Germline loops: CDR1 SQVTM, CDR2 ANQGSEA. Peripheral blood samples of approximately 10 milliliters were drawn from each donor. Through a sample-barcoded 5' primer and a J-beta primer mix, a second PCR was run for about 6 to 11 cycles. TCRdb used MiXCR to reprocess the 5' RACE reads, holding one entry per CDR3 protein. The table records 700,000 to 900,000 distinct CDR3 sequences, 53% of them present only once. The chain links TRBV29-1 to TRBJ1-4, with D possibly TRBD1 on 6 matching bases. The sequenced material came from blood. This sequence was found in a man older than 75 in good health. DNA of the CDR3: TGCAGCGTTCAGGGGTTGGGGGAAAAACTGTTTTTT. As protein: CSVQGLGEKLFF.